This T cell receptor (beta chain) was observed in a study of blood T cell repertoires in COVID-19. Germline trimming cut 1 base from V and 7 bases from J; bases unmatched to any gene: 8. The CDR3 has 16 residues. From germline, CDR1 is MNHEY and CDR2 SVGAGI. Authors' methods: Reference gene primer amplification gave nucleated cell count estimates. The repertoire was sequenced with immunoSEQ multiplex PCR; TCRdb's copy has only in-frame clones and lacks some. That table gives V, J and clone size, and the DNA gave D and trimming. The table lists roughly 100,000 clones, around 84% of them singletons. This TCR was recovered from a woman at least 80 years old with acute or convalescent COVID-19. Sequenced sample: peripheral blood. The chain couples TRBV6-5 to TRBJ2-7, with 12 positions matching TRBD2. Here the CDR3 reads CASSYLPTSGRAEQYF. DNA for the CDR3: TGTGCCAGCAGTTACTTGCCGACTAGCGGGAGAGCGGAGCAGTACTTC.